The 9 T cell receptor beta chains below all came from one sample that was sequenced in a study of blood T cell repertoires in COVID-19 (dated by TCRdb to 2020 to 2022). Libraries were constructed by the immunoSEQ multiplex PCR assay. As stored in TCRdb, this immuneACCESS dataset retains in-frame rearrangements with V and J assigned. A fraction of the clones does not appear; measured against another copy, unresolved V genes explain less than half of the discrepancy, and the remainder lacks a known reason. The sample includes 250,000 or so clones, with over 65% observed a single time. The top ten constitute around 3.2% of the sample. The sample taken for sequencing was peripheral blood. The receptor set was obtained from a woman of 80 years or more with acute or convalescent COVID-19.

The rearrangement uses TRBV30 and TRBJ1-2; perhaps TRBD1 as D (6 bases). Germline CDR1 reads GTSNPN; CDR2 reads SVGIG (reference sequence). The CDR3 runs 11 residues. Trimming left V 5 bases short and J 8 bases short, with 12 bases between. In nucleotides, the CDR3 is TGTGCCTGGGTTCGGGGACACGGCTACACCTTC. This sequence encodes CAWVRGHGYTF.

The rearrangement joins TRBV10-3 to TRBJ1-1; possibly TRBD1 for D (6 bases). V was pared by 10 bases and J by 1 base, with 10 bases between. The CDR3 contains 12 residues. CDR1 and CDR2 (germline): ENHRY, SYGVKD. In DNA, the CDR3 is TGTGCCACCCGACAGGAGAACACTGAAGCTTTCTTT. Translation gives CATRQENTEAFF.

The J gene is TRBJ1-1, the V gene TRBV11-2, with TRBD1 as a possible D gene (5 bases). This CDR3 contains 15 residues. V lost 0 bases and J lost 4, with 12 bases in between. The germline gives CDR1 SGHAT, CDR2 FQNNGV. The CDR3, as DNA: TGTGCCAGCAGCTTAGATCTTGACAGAAGCACTGAAGCTTTCTTT. This encodes CASSLDLDRSTEAFF.

DNA for the CDR3: TGTGCCAGCAGCCACACGGCGGGTACGCAGTATTTT. It is translated as CASSHTAGTQYF. The rearrangement joins TRBV4-2 to TRBJ2-3; tentative D call: TRBD2 (5 bases). This CDR3 contains 12 residues. CDR1 is LGHNA, CDR2 YNFKEQ, per germline. Deletions cut 3 bases from V and 8 bases from J, with 9 bases between.

The chain employs TRBV18 and TRBJ1-2; D possibly corresponds to TRBD1 (6 bases). The germline gives CDR1 KGHSH, CDR2 LQKENI. The ends were cut back, 2 bases at V and 0 bases at J, with 19 bases in the middle. CDR3 length: 18 residues. The CDR3 nucleotides read TGTGCCAGCTCACCATTACAGGGCAGCTCCCAAACTAACTATGGCTACACCTTC. Translating it yields CASSPLQGSSQTNYGYTF.

V gene TRBV3-1 (or the pseudogene TRBV3-2) combines with J gene TRBJ2-1, with 13 bases matching TRBD2. Germline loops: CDR1 LGHDT, CDR2 YNNKEL (reference sequence). The CDR3 consists of 14 residues. The ends lost 4 bases at V and 7 bases at J; junction bases unmatched: 1. DNA of the CDR3: TGTGCCAGCAGCCGGGGACTAGCGGGGAATGAGCAGTTCTTC. Its protein is CASSRGLAGNEQFF.

A word on this clone: Likely a read error: the CDR3 ends without its conserved phenylalanine or tryptophan. The limits of the CDR3 on the DNA are not certain, so only TCRdb's listed CDR3 is given. The chain has TRBV2 and TRBJ1-5; whether TRBD1, the table's D call, matches the DNA was not checked. CDR1 SNHLY and CDR2 FYNNEI come from the germline V gene. Ends included, the CDR3 has 11 residues. This CDR3 is CASSPGTGVVL.

This clone occurred once. The rearrangement joins TRBV14 to TRBJ2-7, with D possibly matching TRBD1 (5 bases). The CDR3 runs 14 residues. Per germline, CDR1 SGHDN and CDR2 FVKESK. Trimming took off 4 bases at V and 4 bases at J, with 14 bases between the two ends. The CDR3 region is CASSPLAGLYEQYF. The CDR3 DNA reads as TGTGCCAGCAGCCCGCTGGCAGGGTTATACGAGCAGTACTTC. Using reference TRBV14 and TRBJ2-7 for the parts outside the CDR3, the full variable domain is EAGVTQFPSHSVIEKGQTVTLRCDPISGHDNLYWYRRVMGKEIKFLLHFVKESKQDESGMPNNRFLAERTGGTYSTLKVQPAELEDSGVYFCASSPLAGLYEQYFGPGTRLTVT.

The V and J genes are TRBV3-1 (or the pseudogene TRBV3-2) and TRBJ2-1; TRBD1 matches at 8 bases. Germline trimming cut 6 bases from V and 6 bases from J; bases unmatched to any gene: 7. Germline loops: CDR1 LGHDT, CDR2 YNNKEL (reference sequence). The length of the CDR3 is 14 residues. CDR3 sequence: CASSPRDRGNEQFF. CDR3 in DNA: TGTGCCAGCAGTCCCCGTGACAGGGGCAATGAGCAGTTCTTC.